This T cell receptor (beta chain) derives from a study of technical replicates of blood from a handful of donors (dated by TCRdb to between 2016 and 2019). This clone occurred once. No cognate antigen has been identified for it. Per-base quality was not reported, and no clone a single base away is much larger than it. V and J are truncated by 7 bases and 4 bases respectively, leaving an intervening sequence of 13 bases. Measured from the cysteine to the phenylalanine, the CDR3 is 13 residues long. The sequence is cut down to CDR3 DNA, 39 bases in frame from base 1. The germline V gene encodes CDR1 MNHEY and CDR2 SVGAGI. The library was produced with the immunoSEQ multiplex PCR assay. TCRdb mirrors the immuneACCESS table, restricted to in-frame sequences. Some clones are absent from its copies; in checked studies, under half trace to an unresolved V gene, and the reason for the others is unknown. Here the sample has roughly 93,000 clones; approximately 94% occur a single time. Of the sample, over 0.2% falls within the top ten clones.

The receptor's source is a human donor in good health. Sequences were obtained from T cells isolated from PBMCs. The chain uses TRBV6-5 and TRBJ1-1; the D gene lacks a confident call. The nucleotides read TGTGCCAGCACCTTGGGGAGGAGCACTGAAGCTTTCTTT. Its translation reads: CASTLGRSTEAFF.